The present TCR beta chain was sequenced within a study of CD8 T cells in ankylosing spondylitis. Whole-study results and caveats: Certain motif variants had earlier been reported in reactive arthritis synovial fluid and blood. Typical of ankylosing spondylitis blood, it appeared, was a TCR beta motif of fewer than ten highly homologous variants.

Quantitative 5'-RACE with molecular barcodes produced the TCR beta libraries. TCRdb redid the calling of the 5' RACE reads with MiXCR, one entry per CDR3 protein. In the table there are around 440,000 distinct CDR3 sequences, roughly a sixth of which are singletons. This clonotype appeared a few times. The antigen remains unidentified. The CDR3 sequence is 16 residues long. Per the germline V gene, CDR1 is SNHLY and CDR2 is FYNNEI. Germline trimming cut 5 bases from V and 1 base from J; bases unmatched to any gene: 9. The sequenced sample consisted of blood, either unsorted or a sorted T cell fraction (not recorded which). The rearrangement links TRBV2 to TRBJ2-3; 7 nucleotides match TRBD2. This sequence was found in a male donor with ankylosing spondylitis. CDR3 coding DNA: TGTGCCAGCAGTCCCCCTAGTGGGAGGGGCACAGATACGCAGTATTTT. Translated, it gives CASSPPSGRGTDTQYF. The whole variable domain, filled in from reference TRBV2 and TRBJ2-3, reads EPEVTQTPSHQVTQMGQEVILRCVPISNHLYFYWYRQILGQKVEFLVSFYNNEISEKSEIFDDQFSVERPDGSNFTLKIRSTKLEDSAMYFCASSPPSGRGTDTQYFGPGTRLTVL.